This is a list of T cell receptor beta chains from one sample in a study of T-cell reconstitution after alpha-beta-depleted transplantation in children. Using its own MiXCR run on the PCR reads, TCRdb lists one record per CDR3 protein. The sample consists of more than 550,000 distinct CDR3 sequences, about 10% of them appearing once. The sample was PBMCs from the stem cell graft donor, taken from the stem cell graft. These receptors all stem from a human donor who donated a stem cell graft to a child with acute myeloid leukemia. CDR3s include the opening cysteine and the closing phenylalanine or tryptophan. The D gene is left open where the match is weak. The size of a clone is reported for some rows only, either as once, few or many, or as a class for expanded clones.

J: TRBJ2-1
D: TRBD2
V: TRBV30
size: few
CDR3: CAWRGLAGVGANEQFF
DNA: TGTGCCTGGAGAGGGCTAGCGGGAGTAGGGGCCAATGAGCAGTTCTTC

J: TRBJ2-5
D: .
V: TRBV4-1
size: .
CDR3: CASSQEGGLVAETQYF
DNA: TGCGCCAGCAGCCAAGAGGGGGGACTGGTCGCAGAGACCCAGTACTTC

J: TRBJ2-7
D: TRBD1
V: TRBV7-2
size: .
CDR3: CASRLKPTGSFSYEQYF
DNA: TGTGCCAGCAGATTAAAACCGACAGGGTCTTTCTCCTACGAGCAGTACTTC

J: TRBJ2-3
D: .
V: TRBV27
size: few
CDR3: CASSLSIGNSQYF
DNA: TGTGCCAGCAGTTTATCGATTGGCAATTCACAGTATTTT

J: TRBJ2-7
D: TRBD2
V: TRBV18
size: .
CDR3: CASSPLPGGYEQYF
DNA: TGTGCCAGCTCACCATTGCCGGGAGGGTATGAGCAGTACTTC

J: TRBJ2-7
D: TRBD2
V: TRBV20-1
size: .
CDR3: CSAITGGQYEQYF
DNA: TGCAGTGCTATAACGGGAGGGCAGTACGAGCAGTACTTC

J: TRBJ2-7
D: .
V: TRBV5-1
size: many
CDR3: CASSPGPLVYEQYF
DNA: TGCGCCAGCAGCCCGGGACCGTTAGTCTACGAGCAGTACTTC

J: TRBJ1-5
D: .
V: TRBV6-6
size: once
CDR3: CASSYDSNQPQHF
DNA: TGTGCCAGCAGTTATGATAGCAATCAGCCCCAGCATTTT

J: TRBJ2-3
D: TRBD2
V: TRBV29-1
size: few
CDR3: CSAVTSGISWGTDTQYF
DNA: TGCAGCGCCGTGACTAGCGGGATAAGTTGGGGCACAGATACGCAGTATTTT

J: TRBJ2-1
D: .
V: TRBV5-6
size: many
CDR3: CASSLLYYYNEQFF
DNA: TGTGCCAGCAGCTTGCTATATTATTACAATGAGCAGTTCTTC

J: TRBJ2-7
D: .
V: TRBV6-2/TRBV6-3
size: .
CDR3: CASSPSRTIYEQYF
DNA: TGTGCCAGCAGCCCCAGCCGGACCATCTACGAGCAGTACTTC

J: TRBJ1-6
D: .
V: TRBV12-3/TRBV12-4
size: few
CDR3: CASSLGRDNSPLHF
DNA: TGTGCCAGCAGTTTGGGCAGGGATAATTCACCCCTCCACTTT

J: TRBJ2-7
D: TRBD1
V: TRBV20-1
size: .
CDR3: CSARDRRRDRASYEQYF
DNA: TGCAGTGCTAGAGATCGAAGGAGGGACAGGGCCTCCTACGAGCAGTACTTC

J: TRBJ1-5
D: TRBD1
V: TRBV12-3/TRBV12-4
size: .
CDR3: CASKGAEYSNQPQHF
DNA: TGTGCCAGCAAGGGGGCGGAATATAGCAATCAGCCCCAGCATTTT

J: TRBJ2-3
D: TRBD2
V: TRBV2
size: few
CDR3: CASSDGTSGTDTQYF
DNA: TGTGCCAGCAGTGATGGGACTAGCGGTACAGATACGCAGTATTTT

J: TRBJ2-5
D: .
V: TRBV12-3/TRBV12-4
size: many
CDR3: CASSLDVGDQETQYF
DNA: TGTGCCAGCAGTTTAGATGTGGGGGACCAAGAGACCCAGTACTTC

J: TRBJ2-1
D: TRBD2
V: TRBV7-2
size: few
CDR3: CASSLVVGTTPYNEQFF
DNA: TGTGCCAGCAGCCTGGTAGTTGGGACTACCCCCTACAATGAGCAGTTCTTC

J: TRBJ2-2
D: .
V: TRBV6-2/TRBV6-3
size: few
CDR3: CASSGGNTGELFF
DNA: TGTGCCAGCAGTGGAGGGAACACCGGGGAGCTGTTTTTT

J: TRBJ2-5
D: TRBD2
V: TRBV12-3/TRBV12-4
size: many
CDR3: CASTITSGPHGETQYF
DNA: TGTGCCAGCACTATTACTAGCGGACCTCACGGAGAGACCCAGTACTTC

J: TRBJ2-4
D: TRBD2
V: TRBV5-1
size: few
CDR3: CASSTGLAGGGLTKNIQYF
DNA: TGCGCCAGCAGCACTGGACTAGCGGGAGGGGGCTTGACCAAAAACATTCAGTACTTC

J: TRBJ2-5
D: .
V: TRBV20-1
size: .
CDR3: CSARDSGDPQETQYF
DNA: TGCAGTGCTAGAGATTCGGGGGACCCCCAAGAGACCCAGTACTTC

J: TRBJ1-1
D: .
V: TRBV6-1
size: many
CDR3: CASSRGPNTEAFF
DNA: TGTGCCAGCAGCAGAGGGCCGAACACTGAAGCTTTCTTT

J: TRBJ2-7
D: .
V: TRBV20-1
size: .
CDR3: CSASPFKKEQYF
DNA: TGCAGTGCTAGTCCTTTTAAGAAGGAGCAGTACTTC

J: TRBJ2-1
D: .
V: TRBV2
size: .
CDR3: CASRVNSEGLFF
DNA: TGTGCCAGCAGGGTTAACTCCGAGGGGTTGTTCTTC

J: TRBJ2-1
D: TRBD2
V: TRBV12-3/TRBV12-4
size: many
CDR3: CASIPTSGHHNEQFF
DNA: TGTGCCAGCATCCCCACTAGCGGGCACCACAATGAGCAGTTCTTC

J: TRBJ1-1
D: .
V: TRBV6-1
size: .
CDR3: CASSEPRGGNLNTEAFF
DNA: TGTGCCAGCAGTGAACCGCGAGGGGGAAACTTGAACACTGAAGCTTTCTTT

J: TRBJ2-7
D: .
V: TRBV12-3/TRBV12-4
size: .
CDR3: CASSLGGVAEQYF
DNA: TGTGCCAGCAGTTTAGGGGGGGTAGCGGAGCAGTACTTC